This is a list of T cell receptor beta chains from one sample in a study of shared clonotypes between healthy human individuals. TCRdb's table, derived via immunoSEQ multiplex PCR, lists solely in-frame clones and lacks some. The table has roughly 2,300,000 clones, about 90% seen once. Sequenced: naive CD4+ T cells from PBMCs. The receptors here all came from a man aged 18-30 years in good health. Some clones in this sample may be carry-over from other donors' samples. Each CDR3 is given with its conserved first and last residue. D genes are given only for firm matches.

D gene: -
J gene: TRBJ1-3
V gene: TRBV7-8
CDR3 length: 14
CDR3 protein: CASSLERERDTIYF
CDR3 DNA: TGTGCCAGCAGCTTAGAGAGGGAGAGGGACACCATATATTTT

D gene: -
J gene: TRBJ2-1
V gene: TRBV2
CDR3 length: 16
CDR3 protein: CASSEWGSGSYNEQFF
CDR3 DNA: TGTGCCAGCAGTGAATGGGGGAGCGGGTCCTACAATGAGCAGTTCTTC

D gene: TRBD1
J gene: TRBJ2-7
V gene: TRBV5-1
CDR3 length: 16
CDR3 protein: CASSLAKAGGSYEQYF
CDR3 DNA: TGCGCCAGCAGCTTGGCCAAGGCAGGGGGATCCTACGAGCAGTACTTC

D gene: TRBD1
J gene: TRBJ2-7
V gene: TRBV28
CDR3 length: 14
CDR3 protein: CASSRQGAAYEQYF
CDR3 DNA: TGTGCCAGCAGTCGCCAGGGGGCCGCCTACGAGCAGTACTTC

D gene: TRBD1
J gene: TRBJ1-1
V gene: TRBV27
CDR3 length: 16
CDR3 protein: CASSFEQGAINTEAFF
CDR3 DNA: TGTGCCAGCAGTTTCGAACAGGGGGCTATCAACACTGAAGCTTTCTTT

D gene: TRBD2
J gene: TRBJ2-5
V gene: TRBV15
CDR3 length: 16
CDR3 protein: CATSRGGGRSGETQYF
CDR3 DNA: TGTGCCACCAGCAGAGGCGGCGGGAGGTCGGGTGAGACCCAGTACTTC

D gene: TRBD2
J gene: TRBJ2-1
V gene: TRBV7-3
CDR3 length: 14
CDR3 protein: CASSLGTTGNEQFF
CDR3 DNA: TGTGCCAGCAGCTTAGGGACTACAGGCAATGAGCAGTTCTTC

D gene: -
J gene: TRBJ2-1
V gene: TRBV27
CDR3 length: 15
CDR3 protein: CASSRGAGVLNEQFF
CDR3 DNA: TGTGCCAGCAGCCGGGGGGCGGGAGTGTTAAATGAGCAGTTCTTC

D gene: -
J gene: TRBJ2-5
V gene: TRBV7-2
CDR3 length: 12
CDR3 protein: CASSSRGETQYF
CDR3 DNA: TGTGCCAGCAGCTCCCGCGGCGAGACCCAGTACTTC

D gene: -
J gene: TRBJ1-1
V gene: TRBV23-1
CDR3 length: 17
CDR3 protein: CASSDRWVIISDTEAFF
CDR3 DNA: TGCGCCAGCAGTGATAGGTGGGTGATAATATCGGACACTGAAGCTTTCTTT

D gene: TRBD2
J gene: TRBJ2-5
V gene: TRBV7-9
CDR3 length: 18
CDR3 protein: CASSPPPRLAGVRETQYF
CDR3 DNA: TGTGCCAGCAGCCCTCCTCCCAGACTAGCGGGAGTACGAGAGACCCAGTACTTC

D gene: TRBD1
J gene: TRBJ2-7
V gene: TRBV7-2
CDR3 length: 16
CDR3 protein: CASSSSPGQSSYEQYF
CDR3 DNA: TGTGCCAGCAGCTCCTCCCCGGGACAGAGCTCCTACGAGCAGTACTTC